This passage covers 13 T cell receptor beta chains from one sample sequenced in a study of T cells in women clearing cervical HPV infection. The repertoire was sequenced with immunoSEQ multiplex PCR; TCRdb's copy has only in-frame clones and lacks some. In total, the table holds approximately 34,000 clones. Sequences were obtained from blood buffy coat. The receptors come from a woman aged 18 to 75 with a cervical HPV16 infection that either progressed to CIN3+ or cleared (not recorded which).

Regarding this clone: The CDR3 extends 3 residues past the end of the read, so its final part is completed from the germline J gene. V is TRBV19 and J is TRBJ2-2, with D perhaps matching TRBD1 (6 bases). V was clipped by 7 bases and J by 2 bases, with 20 bases between them. CDR3 length: 17 residues. The V gene's germline CDR1 is LNHDA and CDR2 SQIVND (reference sequence). CDR3 in amino acids: CASTHQGSGPNTGELFF. Partial CDR3 DNA: TGTGCCAGTACTCACCAGGGGAGCGGTCCAAACACCGGGGAG.

On this clone: Read coverage stops 3 residues before the CDR3 terminus; the germline J gene supplies the remainder. The V call is TRBV7-9, the J call TRBJ2-3; no clear D gene. The germline V gene has CDR1 SEHNR and CDR2 FQNEAQ (reference sequence). CDR3 size: 13 residues. V lost 4 bases to trimming and J lost 5 bases, with 10 bases between them. CDR3 loop: CASSSRIGDTQYF. The CDR3 DNA, read in part, is TGTGCCAGCAGCTCCCGTATCGGAGATACG.

Comments on this clone: Read sequence stops 3 residues before the CDR3 end, and the germline J gene provides the missing end. This chain connects TRBV5-1 to TRBJ2-7; D not resolved. The CDR3 covers 14 residues. CDR1 SGHRS and CDR2 YFSETQ come from the germline V gene. V shed 4 bases and J shed 4 bases, with 15 bases lying between them. CDR3 bases read: TGCGCCAGCAGCGTAAATCAGGATGGGTACGAG. Protein: CASSVNQDGYE. The full CDR3 is CASSVNQDGYEQYF.

About this clone: The read halts 3 residues ahead of the CDR3 end, with the missing end drawn from the germline J gene. The chain couples TRBV6-2 or TRBV6-3 to TRBJ1-4; TRBD1 aligns across 10 bases. V lost 5 bases, J lost 7 bases, and 7 bases stayed unmatched. Germline loops: CDR1 MNHEY, CDR2 SVGEGT. The CDR3 totals 15 residues. The covered CDR3 bases are TGTGCCAGCAGTACGCGACAGGGGGCGGGTGAAAAA. Its protein is CASSTRQGAGEK. The full CDR3 sequence reads CASSTRQGAGEKLFF.

On this clone: The sequence runs out 3 residues before the end of the CDR3; the remainder is reconstructed from the germline J gene. The chain uses TRBV12-3 or TRBV12-4 and TRBJ2-5, with 7 bases aligning to TRBD2. Trimming at V came to 3 bases and at J to 5 bases, leaving 9 bases not matched to a gene. CDR3 length: 15 residues. The CDR3 reads CASSFAGVIRETQYF. The CDR3 DNA, read in part, is TGTGCCAGCAGTTTCGCGGGAGTAATAAGGGAGACC.

Comments on this clone: The read stops 3 residues short of the end of the CDR3; the missing end is completed from the germline J gene. The chain uses TRBV7-9 and TRBJ2-4; D unclear. The CDR3 runs 13 residues. Germline values: CDR1 SEHNR, CDR2 FQNEAQ (reference sequence). CDR3 DNA, as far as it was read: TGTGCCAGCAGCCCAAGCCGACTCTATGGT. This gives the protein CASSPSRLYG. The whole CDR3 protein is CASSPSRLYGQYF.

CDR3 in amino acids: CSAWGTHSRDIQYF. The CDR3 DNA, read in part, is TGCAGTGCTTGGGGGACTCACTCTAGAGACATT. The chain is built from TRBV20-1 and TRBJ2-4; a possible D gene is TRBD2 (6 bases). The CDR3 goes on 3 residues after the read ends, and that part is filled in from the germline J gene. Germline V CDR1 and CDR2: DFQATT, SNEGSKA (reference sequence). This CDR3 is built from 14 residues. Deletions cut 5 bases from V and 8 bases from J, with 19 bases between.

To note about this clone: Read data end 3 residues before the CDR3 end; the end is taken from the germline J gene. The V call is TRBV7-9, the J call TRBJ2-1; 12 nucleotides match TRBD2. The CDR3 contains 15 residues. The junction had 6 bases not matched to a gene; V was cut back by 3 bases and J by 9 bases. Germline loops: CDR1 SEHNR, CDR2 FQNEAQ (reference sequence). The CDR3 spells CASSFQTSGSTEQFF. The covered CDR3 bases are TGTGCCAGCAGCTTTCAGACTAGCGGGAGTACTGAG.

A note on this clone: The missing CDR3 end, 3 residues past where the read stops, is filled in from the germline J gene. This chain links TRBV20-1 with TRBJ2-1, with 7 bases aligning to TRBD2. The CDR3 contains 15 residues. The V gene end was trimmed by 0 bases and the J gene end by 0 bases; junction bases not matched to a gene: 2. Germline lookup yields CDR1 DFQATT and CDR2 SNEGSKA (reference sequence). CDR3 in amino acids: CSARDGGSSYNEQFF. The part of the CDR3 DNA that was read is TGCAGTGCTAGAGACGGGGGGAGCTCCTACAATGAG.

For this clone: The DNA ends 3 residues before the CDR3 does, and the rest of the CDR3 is filled in from the germline J gene. This sequence joins TRBV3-1 (or the pseudogene TRBV3-2) and TRBJ2-1, with 13 bases that match TRBD2. CDR1 and CDR2 from the germline V gene are LGHDT and YNNKEL (reference sequence). The trim removed 0 bases at V and 7 bases at J, leaving 6 bases unmatched. CDR3 length: 17 residues. The covered CDR3 bases are TGTGCCAGCAGCCAAGACTTATGGACTAGCGGGGGAAATGAG. This codes for CASSQDLWTSGGNE. From start to end, the CDR3 is CASSQDLWTSGGNEQFF.

About this clone itself: From the germline J gene comes the end of the CDR3, since the read stops 3 residues before it. This chain connects TRBV11-2 to TRBJ2-1, with 7 positions matching TRBD1. Per the germline V gene, CDR1 is SGHAT and CDR2 is FQNNGV. The CDR3 has 14 residues. Trimming at V came to 5 bases and at J to 4 bases, leaving 5 bases not matched to a gene. The covered CDR3 bases are TGTGCCAGCAGCCAGGGACAGAGTTACAATGAG. This sequence encodes CASSQGQSYNE. The whole CDR3 reads CASSQGQSYNEQFF.

Comments on this clone: The read comes to an end 3 residues before the CDR3 does, leaving the germline J gene to fill in the end. This rearrangement joins TRBV7-9 to TRBJ1-5, with D maybe TRBD1 (6 bases). Germline values: CDR1 SEHNR, CDR2 FQNEAQ (reference sequence). Trimming took off 2 bases at V and 5 bases at J, with 10 bases between the two ends. CDR3 length: 14 amino acids. CDR3 sequence: CASSLQGIDQPQHF. CDR3 bases read: TGTGCCAGCAGCTTACAGGGGATAGATCAGCCC.

CDR3 bases read: TGTGCCAGCAGCCCGGACAGCTCACGGGAAAAA. Amino acids: CASSPDSSREK. In full, the CDR3 reads CASSPDSSREKLFF. V usage is TRBV7-9 and J usage is TRBJ1-4, with a weak D call TRBD1 (6 bases). The read ends 3 residues before the CDR3 terminus; that terminus is restored from the germline J gene. The V end was cut by 5 bases, the J end by 8 bases, with 15 bases between. The CDR3 loop spans 14 amino acids. Germline assignment: CDR1 SEHNR and CDR2 FQNEAQ (reference sequence).